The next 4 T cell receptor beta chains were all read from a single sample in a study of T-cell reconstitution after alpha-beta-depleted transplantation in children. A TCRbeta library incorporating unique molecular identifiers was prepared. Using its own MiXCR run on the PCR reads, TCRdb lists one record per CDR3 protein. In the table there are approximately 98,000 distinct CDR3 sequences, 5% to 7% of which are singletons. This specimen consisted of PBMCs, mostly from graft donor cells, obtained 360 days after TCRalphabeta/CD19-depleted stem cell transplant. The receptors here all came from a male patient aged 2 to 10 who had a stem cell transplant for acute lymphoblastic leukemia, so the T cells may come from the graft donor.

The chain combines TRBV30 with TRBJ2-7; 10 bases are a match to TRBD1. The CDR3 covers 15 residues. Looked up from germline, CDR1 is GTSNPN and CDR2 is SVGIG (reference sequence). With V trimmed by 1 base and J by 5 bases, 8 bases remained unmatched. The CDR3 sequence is CAWSGPGQGTHEQYF. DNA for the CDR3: TGTGCCTGGAGTGGACCGGGACAGGGGACGCACGAGCAGTACTTC.

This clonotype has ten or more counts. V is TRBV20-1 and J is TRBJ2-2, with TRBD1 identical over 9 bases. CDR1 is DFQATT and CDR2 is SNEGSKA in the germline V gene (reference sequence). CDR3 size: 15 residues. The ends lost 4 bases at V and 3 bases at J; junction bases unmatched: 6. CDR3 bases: TGCAGTGCTATTGGGACAGGGAGGCACACCGGGGAGCTGTTTTTT. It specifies CSAIGTGRHTGELFF.

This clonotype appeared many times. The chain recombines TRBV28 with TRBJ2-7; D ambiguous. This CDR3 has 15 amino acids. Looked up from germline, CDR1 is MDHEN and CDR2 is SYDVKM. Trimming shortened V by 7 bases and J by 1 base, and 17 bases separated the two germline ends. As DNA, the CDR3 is TGTGCCAGCATCATGACCCGGGCTCTTTCCTACGAGCAGTACTTC. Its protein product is CASIMTRALSYEQYF.

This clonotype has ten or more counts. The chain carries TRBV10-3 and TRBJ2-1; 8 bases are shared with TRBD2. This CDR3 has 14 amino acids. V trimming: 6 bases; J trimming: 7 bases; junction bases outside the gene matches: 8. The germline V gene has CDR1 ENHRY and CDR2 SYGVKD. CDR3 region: CAISPNGRANEQFF. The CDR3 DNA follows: TGTGCCATCAGCCCTAACGGGAGGGCAAATGAGCAGTTCTTC.